This T cell receptor beta chain was identified during a study of metastatic and nonmetastatic thyroid tumors. This CDR3 has 16 residues. The V gene end was trimmed by 0 bases and the J gene end by 1 base; junction bases not matched to a gene: 7. Per germline, CDR1 DFQATT and CDR2 SNEGSKA (reference sequence). The sample holds many counts of this clone. Each patient went into thyroid surgery without having received any treatment. Through MiXCR, TCRdb re-clonotyped the PCR reads. The table shows 20,000 to 30,000 clones, with 24% occurring only once. The sample taken for sequencing was tumor tissue. This chain links TRBV20-1 with TRBJ2-7; 9 bases map to TRBD1. This TCR came from a male donor with papillary thyroid cancer or a benign thyroid nodule (not recorded which). Some clones in this sample may be carry-over from other donors' samples. CDR3 sequence reads: CSARDAGQGWSYEQYF. In DNA, the CDR3 is TGCAGTGCTAGAGATGCAGGACAGGGGTGGTCCTACGAGCAGTACTTC.